Given below is one TCR beta chain in context. This receptor's antigen is unknown. A much larger clone differs by one base, so this may be a read error. Libraries of naive CD8 T cells were generated from approximately 20,000 to 1,000,000 sorted cells, with 10%, 30% or 50% of the purified RNA used. On a BD FACSAria II, naive CD8 T cells were FACS-sorted as CD8+CD4-CCR7+CD45RA+ and collected into RLT Plus buffer. Around 11 TCR copies' worth of Jurkat RNA were spiked into about 19,000-1,000,000 naive CD8 T cell samples to test detection sensitivity. Enrichment of CD8 T cells was performed with RosetteSep CD8+ T Cell Enrichment Cocktail and Ficoll-Paque, after which ACK red cell lysis was carried out. The library was generated by PCR. Sequencing used a NextSeq 500. Preparation of bulk TCR libraries followed a previously described approach, with the TCR primers listed in Table S5. Purification of total RNA was performed with the Qiagen AllPrep DNA/RNA kit. Before any analysis, reads coming from multiple sequencing runs of the same library were combined into one pool. The source study handled its data this way. Only reads with exact TCR constant sequence were kept, trimmed to 150 nt, and grouped by their 12-nt molecular barcodes. Within each barcode group, reads were sub-clustered at a 15% Levenshtein threshold, and quality-weighted consensus sequences were built per RNA molecule. Non-functional sequences were excluded, and lower-count sequences lying one edit away from another sequence were also excluded. Based on a fit of two negative binomial distributions, barcode sub-clusters having less than 20% of the maximum read count were discarded. The raw public data were reprocessed by TCRdb itself: fastp quality trimming at Q25, MiXCR clonotype calling, in-frame beta chains only. Rows matching on CDR3 protein sequence are summarized as one entry with the most common DNA and genes. The V and J calls were not made by the authors but by TCRdb's processing. This sample gives roughly 300,000 distinct CDR3 sequences in total; roughly a quarter of them show up just once. Roughly 0.7% of the sample lies in the top ten.

The data belong to a study of molecular identifiers for immune sequencing clone quantification (dated by TCRdb to 2016 to 2018). As for the study more broadly: For a replicate experiment, RNA from approximately 20,000 or 100,000 naive CD8 T cells was divided into five aliquots, and four of the five aliquots were sequenced. This methods study benchmarked molecular-identifier clustering-based TCR repertoire sequencing (MIDCIRS) and TCR RNA copy counting, using CD8 T cells to do so. On the study overall, not on this receptor specifically: Without barcode sub-clustering, chimeric consensus sequences inflated TCR diversity; chimeras reached as high as 47%. Identical TCR molecules sharing a barcode could cause highly expanded clone sizes to be underestimated. The naive libraries included spiked-in Jurkat TCR RNA (roughly nine copies' worth), and this Jurkat TCR RNA is not part of the donor repertoire. A single cell's worth of spiked-in Jurkat TCR RNA was reported detectable even among around 970,000 naive CD8 T cells. Modeling estimated about three recovered TCR RNA copies per cell, compared with about ten by digital PCR, which implies about 30% capture efficiency. In CMV-specific effector cells, over 99% of molecules were held by clones above 20 RNA copies, whereas under 1% of molecules were held by such clones in naive cells.

The CDR3, from cysteine to phenylalanine, totals 12 residues. The DNA shown is the 36-base CDR3, in frame from base 1. V loses 5 bases, J loses 3 bases, and the germline ends lie 11 bases apart. From the germline V gene (reference sequence), CDR1 is DFQATT and CDR2 is SNEGSKA. Rearrangement joined TRBV20-1 to TRBJ2-7, with TRBD2 perhaps the D gene, on 5 matching bases. This TCR came from a human donor in good health. Some libraries in this study had Jurkat cell RNA spiked in. Sequenced input: naive CD8+ T cells from blood, with Jurkat cell RNA spiked in. The sample's cell subset or site, from its label and the paper: FACS-sorted CD8+CD4-CCR7+CD45RA+ naive T cells. The base sequence is TGCAGTGCTCACGCGGGCAGCTACGAGCAGTACTTC. Its protein is CSAHAGSYEQYF.